This passage covers 9 T cell receptor beta chains from one sample sequenced in a study of PD-1 blockade in classical Hodgkin lymphoma. Every patient experienced relapse after autologous stem cell transplantation, and brentuximab vedotin exposure varied. Measured with immunoSEQ multiplex PCR; TCRdb has only the in-frame clones, and not every one. There are about 58,000 clones in the sample; around 93% occur only once, and 10% lies in the top ten. This material consisted of peripheral blood mononuclear cells (PBMCs), taken before the second cycle of nivolumab. These receptors were taken from a human donor with classical Hodgkin lymphoma.

This chain joins TRBV9 and TRBJ2-7; no clear D. The V gene's germline CDR1 is SGDLS and CDR2 YYNGEE. The CDR3 is made up of 15 amino acids. Trimming cost V 3 bases and J 4 bases, with 17 bases left between them. The CDR3 sequence is CASSANESPLYEQYF. For the CDR3, the DNA is TGTGCCAGCAGCGCCAACGAATCACCCCTTTACGAGCAGTACTTC.

The CDR3: CASSTLPGGTF. The CDR3 nucleotides read TGTGCCAGTAGTACCCTCCCCGGGGGCACCTTC. The V gene is TRBV19, the J gene TRBJ1-2; maybe TRBD1 (5 bases). Trimming removed 4 bases from V and 13 bases from J, with 13 bases in between. From germline, CDR1 is LNHDA and CDR2 SQIVND (reference sequence). This CDR3 has 11 amino acids.

V usage is TRBV5-5 and J usage is TRBJ2-7; tentative D call: TRBD1 (6 bases). V gave up 2 bases and J gave up 1 base, with 10 bases separating them. CDR3 length: 14 residues. Germline V lookup: CDR1 SGHKS, CDR2 YYEKEE (reference sequence). The CDR3 coding sequence is TGTGCCAGCAGCTTCCCTGACAGGTCCTACGAGCAGTACTTC. It encodes CASSFPDRSYEQYF.

The genes are TRBV16 and TRBJ1-4; D unclear. Trimming took 6 bases from V and 0 from J, leaving 14 bases between them. This CDR3 has 16 amino acids. Germline CDR1 KGHSY, CDR2 FQNENV. The CDR3 DNA is TGTGCCAGCAGTCGAAGCGAGCGGGCAACTAATGAAAAACTGTTTTTT. This gives the protein CASSRSERATNEKLFF.

The genes are TRBV6-6 and TRBJ1-1, with a possible D match to TRBD1 (6 bases). Trimming cost V 7 bases and J 4 bases, with 7 bases left between them. This CDR3 has 11 amino acids. Looked up from germline, CDR1 is MNHNY and CDR2 is SVGAGI (reference sequence). As DNA, the CDR3 is TGTGCCAGCACACAGGGCACTGAAGCTTTCTTT. As protein: CASTQGTEAFF.

V gene TRBV5-1 combines with J gene TRBJ2-3; D remains ambiguous. The CDR3 spans 14 residues. V lost 7 bases to trimming and J lost 0 bases, with 12 bases between them. Germline V gene lookup returns CDR1 SGHRS and CDR2 YFSETQ. The CDR3 sequence is CASRSDASTDTQYF. The CDR3 DNA reads as TGCGCCAGCCGAAGTGATGCTAGCACAGATACGCAGTATTTT.

This chain connects TRBV7-2 to TRBJ2-7; 10 bases agree with TRBD2. Trimming took 5 bases from V and 9 from J; bases not matched to a gene: 7. This CDR3 region has 13 residues. From germline, CDR1 is SGHTA and CDR2 FQGNSA. For the CDR3, the DNA is TGTGCCAGCAGCCGAAGTAGCGGGGGGCCGCAGTACTTC. Protein product: CASSRSSGGPQYF.

This chain joins TRBV7-9 and TRBJ2-2; D gene unclear. This CDR3 is 15 amino acids long. The V end was cut by 2 bases, the J end by 3 bases, with 10 bases between. CDR1 is SEHNR and CDR2 is FQNEAQ in the germline V gene (reference sequence). The CDR3: CASSLNREDTGELFF. The DNA of the CDR3 is TGTGCCAGCAGCTTAAATCGTGAAGACACCGGGGAGCTGTTTTTT.

The rearrangement uses TRBV6-1 and TRBJ2-5, with 10 bases that match TRBD2. CDR1 and CDR2 (germline): MNHNS, SASEGT. CDR3 length: 15 residues. J lost 9 bases, V lost 6 bases, and 13 bases had no gene match. The CDR3 is CASRGLLAGSSAQYF. The CDR3 DNA is TGTGCCAGCAGGGGCTTACTAGCGGGGTCTTCGGCCCAGTACTTC.